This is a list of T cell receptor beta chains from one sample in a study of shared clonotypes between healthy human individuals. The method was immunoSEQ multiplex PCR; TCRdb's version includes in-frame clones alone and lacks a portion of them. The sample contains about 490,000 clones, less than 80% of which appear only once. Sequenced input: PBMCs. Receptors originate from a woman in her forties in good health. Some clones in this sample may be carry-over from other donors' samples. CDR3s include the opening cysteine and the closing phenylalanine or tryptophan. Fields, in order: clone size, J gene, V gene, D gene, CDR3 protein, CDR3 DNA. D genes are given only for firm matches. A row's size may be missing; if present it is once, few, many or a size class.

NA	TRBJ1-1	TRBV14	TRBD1	CASQQGAATEAFF	TGTGCCAGTCAACAGGGGGCGGCCACTGAAGCTTTCTTT
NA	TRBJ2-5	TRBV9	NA	CASRSGVLETQYF	TGTGCCAGCAGGTCCGGGGTTTTGGAGACCCAGTACTTC
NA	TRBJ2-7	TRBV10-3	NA	CAISDVRVLSSYEQYF	TGTGCCATCAGTGATGTCCGGGTCCTAAGCTCCTACGAGCAGTACTTC
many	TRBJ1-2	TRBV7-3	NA	CASSLTGTSLYGYTF	TGTGCCAGCAGCTTAACCGGGACGTCCCTCTATGGCTACACCTTC
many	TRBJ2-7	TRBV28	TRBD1	CASSLSWTGVFREQYF	TGTGCCAGCAGTTTATCGTGGACAGGGGTATTTCGCGAGCAGTACTTC
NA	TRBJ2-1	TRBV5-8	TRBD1	CASSLGRTGEYNEQFF	TGTGCCAGCAGCTTGGGGCGGACAGGAGAGTACAATGAGCAGTTCTTC
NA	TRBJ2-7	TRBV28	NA	CASGPLRPGEQYF	TGTGCCAGCGGGCCCTTACGGCCTGGCGAGCAGTACTTC
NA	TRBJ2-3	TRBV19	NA	CASSPRSSWNTDTQYF	TGTGCCAGTAGCCCCCGGTCGAGTTGGAACACAGATACGCAGTATTTT
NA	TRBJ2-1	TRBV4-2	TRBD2	CASSQDPGTSGNEQFF	TGTGCCAGCAGCCAAGATCCCGGGACTAGCGGGAATGAGCAGTTCTTC
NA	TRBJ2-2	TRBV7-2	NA	CASSLEALGPGELFF	TGTGCCAGCAGCTTAGAGGCCTTGGGTCCCGGGGAGCTGTTTTTT
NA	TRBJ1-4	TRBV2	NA	CASRIGALSAEKLFF	TGTGCCAGCAGGATAGGGGCGTTGTCTGCAGAAAAACTGTTTTTT
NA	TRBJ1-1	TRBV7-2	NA	CASSPPGMGTEAFF	TGTGCCAGCAGCCCTCCGGGCATGGGCACTGAAGCTTTCTTT
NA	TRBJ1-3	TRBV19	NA	CASSIKQGYGNTIYF	TGTGCCAGTAGTATTAAACAGGGATATGGAAACACCATATATTTT
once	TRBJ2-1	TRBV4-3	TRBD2	CASSQTSGNNEQFF	TGCGCCAGCAGCCAAACTAGCGGGAACAATGAGCAGTTCTTC
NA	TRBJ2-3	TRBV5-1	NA	CASSLEAITDTQYF	TGCGCCAGCAGCTTGGAAGCGATCACAGATACGCAGTATTTT
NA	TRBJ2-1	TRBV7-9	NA	CASSSGRGYNEQFF	TGTGCCAGCAGCTCCGGCCGGGGGTACAATGAGCAGTTCTTC
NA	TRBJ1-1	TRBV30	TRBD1	CAWCRGLNTEAFF	TGTGCCTGGTGCAGGGGGCTAAACACTGAAGCTTTCTTT
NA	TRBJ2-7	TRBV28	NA	CASIPSAYSYEQYF	TGTGCCAGCATCCCTAGCGCCTACTCCTACGAGCAGTACTTC
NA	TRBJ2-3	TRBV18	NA	CASSPPSPDTQYF	TGTGCCAGCTCACCACCGTCCCCAGATACGCAGTATTTT
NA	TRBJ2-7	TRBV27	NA	CASSGLGEQYF	TGTGCCAGCAGTGGCCTGGGGGAGCAGTACTTC